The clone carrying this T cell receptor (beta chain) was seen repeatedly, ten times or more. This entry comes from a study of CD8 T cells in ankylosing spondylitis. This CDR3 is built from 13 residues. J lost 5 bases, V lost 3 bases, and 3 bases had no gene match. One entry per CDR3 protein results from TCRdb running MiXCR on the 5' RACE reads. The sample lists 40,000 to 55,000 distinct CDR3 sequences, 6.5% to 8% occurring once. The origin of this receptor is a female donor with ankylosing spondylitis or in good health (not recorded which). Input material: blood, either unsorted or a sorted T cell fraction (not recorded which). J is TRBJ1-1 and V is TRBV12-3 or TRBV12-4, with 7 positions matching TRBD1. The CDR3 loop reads CASSFQGGTEAFF. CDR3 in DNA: TGTGCCAGCAGTTTTCAGGGGGGGACTGAAGCTTTCTTT.